The T cell receptor (beta chain) under discussion was sequenced for a study of control samples from healthy donors and cancer patients. This clone appeared a single time. The CDR3 is 13 residues long. V was shortened by 1 base and J by 7 bases, with 10 bases between the two germline ends. Germline CDR1 and CDR2: LGHNA and YSLEER. Method: immunoSEQ multiplex PCR; TCRdb's copy keeps in-frame clones and lacks some. The repertoire holds 45,000 to 70,000 clones, with approximately 90% as singletons. Sequenced sample: PBMCs. The chain couples TRBV4-3 to TRBJ1-2; D gene uncertain. The clonotype originates from a man aged 25 to 45 with colorectal cancer. CDR3 region: CASSQGPLIGYTF. The CDR3 DNA reads TGCGCCAGCAGCCAAGGGCCCCTAATTGGCTACACCTTC.